The 29 T cell receptor beta chains reported below all come from one sample, sequenced in a study of response to subunit inactivated influenza vaccine. TCRdb processed the RT-PCR reads anew with MiXCR; each CDR3 protein has one entry. The profile shows about 530,000 distinct CDR3 sequences, 12% of them singletons. The sequences come from PBMCs from blood, collected on the day of vaccination. These TCRs come from a man aged 50 or older who received an inactivated influenza vaccine.

DNA of the CDR3: TGCGCCAGCAGCGCCGAACCGGGCGCGAACACCGGGGAGCTGTTTTTT. This gives the protein CASSAEPGANTGELFF. The V gene is TRBV4-3, the J gene TRBJ2-2; D gene uncertain. The CDR3 is 16 amino acids. Germline V gene lookup returns CDR1 LGHNA and CDR2 YSLEER. Trimming pared 5 bases from V and 0 bases from J, leaving 13 bases between.

The sample holds a few counts of this clonotype. The chain employs TRBV20-1 and TRBJ1-1; D uncertain. The CDR3 is 12 residues long. Trimming left V 3 bases short and J 4 bases short, with 9 bases between. The germline gives CDR1 DFQATT, CDR2 SNEGSKA (reference sequence). CDR3 sequence: CSARFGLTEAFF. CDR3 DNA: TGCAGTGCTAGGTTTGGGCTCACTGAAGCTTTCTTT.

The chain uses TRBV18 and TRBJ2-7, with a possible D match to TRBD2 (6 bases). The CDR3 length is 16 residues. V was pared by 3 bases and J by 3 bases, with 18 bases between. Germline lookup yields CDR1 KGHSH and CDR2 LQKENI. The CDR3 DNA sequence: TGTGCCAGCTCACCCCATCCCCCGGGAGAGGGCTACGAGCAGTACTTC. This encodes CASSPHPPGEGYEQYF.

This clonotype was recorded at least ten times. The rearrangement links TRBV28 to TRBJ1-1, with D unclear. V lost 3 bases, J lost 8 bases, and 10 bases lay in between. The CDR3 runs to 12 residues. In germline, CDR1 is MDHEN, CDR2 SYDVKM. The CDR3 loop is CASSLFTGEAFF. The CDR3 DNA follows: TGTGCCAGCAGTTTGTTCACTGGGGAAGCTTTCTTT.

This rearrangement joins TRBV3-1 to TRBJ2-7, with D possibly being TRBD1 (6 bases). From germline, CDR1 is LGHDT and CDR2 YNNKEL (reference sequence). This CDR3 spans 20 amino acids. The V end lost 4 bases, the J end lost 4 bases, and 32 bases lay between the germline ends. The CDR3 sequence: CASSPLQVTTGSRFGYEQYF. The DNA for the CDR3 is TGTGCCAGCAGCCCACTTCAGGTCACCACAGGGAGTCGTTTTGGTTACGAGCAGTACTTC.

V usage is TRBV6-1 and J usage is TRBJ1-4, with D tentatively TRBD1 (6 bases). CDR3 length: 14 amino acids. V was pared by 4 bases and J by 8 bases, with 14 bases between. Germline V gene lookup returns CDR1 MNHNS and CDR2 SASEGT. This CDR3 is CASSGAGAREKLFF. CDR3 in DNA: TGTGCCAGCAGTGGGGCGGGGGCGCGAGAAAAACTGTTTTTT.

This clonotype appeared many times. This chain uses TRBV5-1 with TRBJ2-2, with TRBD2 as a possible D gene (6 bases). This CDR3 region has 15 residues. Germline V gene lookup returns CDR1 SGHRS and CDR2 YFSETQ. The V and J ends lost 6 bases and 5 bases respectively, with 17 bases between them. The CDR3, as DNA: TGCGCCAGCACCCTTACGCCGGGAGATACCGGGGAGCTGTTTTTT. It specifies CASTLTPGDTGELFF.

This clonotype was counted a few times. This CDR3 reads CASSRTVYNSPLHF. Here the CDR3 DNA reads TGTGCCAGCAGCAGGACAGTTTATAATTCACCCCTCCACTTT. The chain employs TRBV21-1 and TRBJ1-6; the table's D call of TRBD1 was not tested on the DNA. TRBV21-1 is deemed a pseudogene. The CDR3 sequence is 14 residues long.

CDR3 nucleotides: TGTGCCAGCAGCTTAACATGGCGGGGGCGGGAGACCCAGTACTTC. It yields the protein CASSLTWRGRETQYF. The chain uses TRBV7-2 and TRBJ2-5; D is possibly TRBD2 (7 bases). From germline, CDR1 is SGHTA and CDR2 FQGNSA. The CDR3 runs to 15 residues. The V end lost 2 bases, the J end lost 5 bases, and 15 bases lay between the germline ends.

J is TRBJ1-5 and V is TRBV20-1; 7 bases line up with TRBD1. With 3 bases clipped from V and 3 bases from J, the junction kept 17 bases outside the gene matches. There are 18 residues in the CDR3. Germline CDR1 DFQATT, CDR2 SNEGSKA (reference sequence). CDR3 nucleotides: TGCAGTGCTAGCTTACGCGACAGGGTATCGGATTACAATCAGCCCCAGCATTTT. Its translation is CSASLRDRVSDYNQPQHF.

This clonotype occurred a few times. The chain recombines TRBV20-1 with TRBJ1-1, with D hard to call. The CDR3 spans 11 residues. Germline V gene sequence: CDR1 DFQATT, CDR2 SNEGSKA (reference sequence). Trimming cost V 7 bases and J 5 bases, with 11 bases left between them. The CDR3 DNA is TGCAGTGTCAGAATTGGGACTGAAGCTTTCTTT. Protein: CSVRIGTEAFF.

The V and J genes are TRBV5-1 and TRBJ2-5; D unclear. V lost 1 base and J 5 bases, leaving 9 bases between the germline ends. Per germline, CDR1 SGHRS and CDR2 YFSETQ. The CDR3 consists of 13 residues. The CDR3: CASSLNVEETQYF. CDR3 bases: TGCGCCAGCAGCTTGAACGTGGAGGAGACCCAGTACTTC.

This clonotype was seen a handful of times. The chain uses TRBV28 and TRBJ2-4; 9 bases line up with TRBD1. This CDR3 spans 15 amino acids. The junction had 8 bases not matched to a gene; V was cut back by 5 bases and J by 6 bases. Germline values: CDR1 MDHEN, CDR2 SYDVKM. The CDR3 bases are TGTGCCAGCAGTCGACAGGGGGACTCACTAAACATTCAGTACTTC. This sequence encodes CASSRQGDSLNIQYF. The full variable domain, in which reference TRBV28 and TRBJ2-4 provide the parts outside the CDR3, is DVKVTQSSRYLVKRTGEKVFLECVQDMDHENMFWYRQDPGLGLRLIYFSYDVKMKEKGDIPEGYSVSREKKERFSLILESASTNQTSMYLCASSRQGDSLNIQYFGAGTRLSVL.

This chain connects TRBV18 to TRBJ2-2, with D possibly matching TRBD1 (5 bases). The germline V gene encodes CDR1 KGHSH and CDR2 LQKENI. This CDR3 has 16 residues. With 1 base removed from V and 2 bases from J, the gap between germline ends came to 11 bases. CDR3 in amino acids: CASSPQAQGNTGELFF. DNA of the CDR3: TGTGCCAGCTCACCACAGGCCCAGGGAAACACCGGGGAGCTGTTTTTT.

V and J are TRBV30 and TRBJ1-1; D possibly corresponds to TRBD1 (5 bases). The V gene's germline CDR1 is GTSNPN and CDR2 SVGIG (reference sequence). The CDR3 is 13 residues long. The V gene lost 1 base and the J gene lost 4 bases, with 10 bases spanning the gap. The CDR3 spells CAWSATGSTEAFF. The CDR3 DNA sequence: TGTGCCTGGAGTGCTACAGGTAGCACTGAAGCTTTCTTT.

This clonotype was seen repeatedly, ten times or more. The V gene is TRBV12-3 or TRBV12-4, the J gene TRBJ2-2; D assignment may be TRBD1 or TRBD2 (5 bases each). The CDR3 extends over 15 amino acids. Between the trimmed V and J ends, which lost 5 bases and 2 bases, there was a span of 12 bases. The chain's CDR3 is CASSTRGLNTGELFF. The CDR3 region has the DNA TGTGCCAGCAGTACCCGGGGCCTTAACACCGGGGAGCTGTTTTTT.

Only a few counts were recorded for this clonotype. V usage is TRBV20-1 and J usage is TRBJ2-7; TRBD2 matches 7 bases. The V gene end was trimmed by 6 bases and the J gene end by 0 bases; junction bases not matched to a gene: 11. Looked up from germline, CDR1 is DFQATT and CDR2 is SNEGSKA (reference sequence). The CDR3 is 15 residues long. The CDR3 reads CSAPSIASGSYEQYF. DNA of the CDR3: TGCAGTGCCCCGAGTATAGCTAGCGGCTCCTACGAGCAGTACTTC.

This clonotype was counted once. The chain joins TRBV29-1 to TRBJ2-2, with a possible D match to TRBD2 (5 bases). CDR3 length equals 14 residues. CDR1 and CDR2 from the germline V gene are SQVTM and ANQGSEA. Deletions cut 6 bases from V and 0 bases from J, with 11 bases between. This CDR3 is CSVEGLANTGELFF. CDR3 DNA: TGCAGCGTCGAGGGTCTCGCGAACACCGGGGAGCTGTTTTTT.

This sequence joins TRBV20-1 and TRBJ2-3, with 8 bases matching TRBD2. The germline gives CDR1 DFQATT, CDR2 SNEGSKA (reference sequence). The length of the CDR3 is 16 residues. Trimming removed 3 bases from V and 8 bases from J; junction bases left unmatched: 16. Here the CDR3 reads CSARSGGRTTMATQYF. The CDR3 nucleotides are TGCAGTGCTAGGAGCGGCGGGAGGACCACCATGGCTACGCAGTATTTT.

The chain couples TRBV12-3 or TRBV12-4 to TRBJ2-5; 8 bases align to TRBD2. Trimming cost V 4 bases and J 1 base; bases outside gene matches: 11. This CDR3 comprises 17 residues. In nucleotides, the CDR3 is TGTGCCAGCAGTTCTGGAAAGAGAGCGGGGGCCCAAGAGACCCAGTACTTC. It translates to CASSSGKRAGAQETQYF.

This chain uses TRBV29-1 with TRBJ2-1, with D uncertain. CDR3 size: 13 residues. With 4 bases removed from V and 7 bases from J, the gap between germline ends came to 14 bases. CDR1 SQVTM and CDR2 ANQGSEA come from the germline V gene. The chain's CDR3 is CSVATDGWNEQFF. In nucleotides, the CDR3 is TGCAGCGTTGCGACTGATGGTTGGAATGAGCAGTTCTTC.

The J gene is TRBJ1-1, the V gene TRBV6-5; a possible D gene is TRBD1 (6 bases). Trimming stripped 3 bases from V and 5 bases from J, with 13 bases between. The CDR3 has 14 residues. Germline V gene data show CDR1 as MNHEY and CDR2 as SVGAGI. The CDR3 nucleotides are TGTGCCAGCAGTTATACGGACAGTCGAACTGAAGCTTTCTTT. Protein: CASSYTDSRTEAFF.

This clonotype was seen ten or more times. The chain is built from TRBV7-2 and TRBJ2-4; 11 nucleotides match TRBD2. The CDR3 length is 17 residues. CDR1 is SGHTA and CDR2 is FQGNSA in the germline V gene. V gave up 2 bases and J gave up 7 bases; unmatched junction bases: 10. The CDR3 spells CASSLFLPSGGRNIQYF. The DNA of the CDR3 is TGTGCCAGCAGCTTATTCCTGCCTAGCGGGGGGCGGAACATTCAGTACTTC.

V usage is TRBV10-3 and J usage is TRBJ2-7; 7 nucleotides match TRBD1. Germline V gene lookup returns CDR1 ENHRY and CDR2 SYGVKD. The trim removed 8 bases at V and 5 bases at J, leaving 9 bases unmatched. The CDR3 runs to 13 residues. The CDR3 bases are TGTGCCATCCGGGACAGCCTTGGCCACGAGCAGTACTTC. It encodes CAIRDSLGHEQYF.

This clonotype was recorded a few times. The chain links TRBV10-3 to TRBJ2-5, with TRBD1 matching 11 bases. Germline V lookup: CDR1 ENHRY, CDR2 SYGVKD. With 3 bases clipped from V and 4 bases from J, the junction kept 1 base outside the gene matches. This CDR3 has 14 amino acids. This CDR3 reads CAISDGTGGETQYF. The CDR3 DNA sequence: TGTGCCATCAGTGACGGGACAGGGGGAGAGACCCAGTACTTC.

The chain carries TRBV19 and TRBJ2-2; no clear D. The length of the CDR3 is 10 residues. Trimming took off 10 bases at V and 5 bases at J, with 5 bases between the two ends. CDR1 is LNHDA, CDR2 SQIVND, per germline (reference sequence). CDR3 sequence (DNA): TGTGCCACGAGAACCGGGGAGCTGTTTTTT. The encoded protein is CATRTGELFF.

There are a few counts of this clonotype. The chain recombines TRBV20-1 with TRBJ2-7; D is ambiguous. This CDR3 spans 14 amino acids. CDR1 and CDR2 from the germline V gene are DFQATT and SNEGSKA (reference sequence). The V gene lost 6 bases and the J gene lost 2 bases, with 17 bases spanning the gap. The CDR3 protein is CSATEWGIAYEQYF. The DNA for the CDR3 is TGCAGTGCAACCGAGTGGGGAATTGCCTACGAGCAGTACTTC.

The chain has TRBV11-2 and TRBJ2-5, with D possibly matching TRBD1 (6 bases). This CDR3 comprises 12 residues. V was shortened by 7 bases and J by 3 bases, with 9 bases between the two germline ends. The germline V gene encodes CDR1 SGHAT and CDR2 FQNNGV. The CDR3: CASTNREETQYF. The CDR3 coding sequence is TGTGCCAGCACCAACAGGGAAGAGACCCAGTACTTC.

The chain carries TRBV12-3 or TRBV12-4 and TRBJ1-4; D is undetermined. The CDR3 spans 15 residues. V dropped 7 bases and J dropped 4 bases, with 16 bases sitting between them. CDR3 nucleotides: TGTGCCAGCACCACCGCCAGGAACCGTAATGAAAAACTGTTTTTT. This sequence encodes CASTTARNRNEKLFF.